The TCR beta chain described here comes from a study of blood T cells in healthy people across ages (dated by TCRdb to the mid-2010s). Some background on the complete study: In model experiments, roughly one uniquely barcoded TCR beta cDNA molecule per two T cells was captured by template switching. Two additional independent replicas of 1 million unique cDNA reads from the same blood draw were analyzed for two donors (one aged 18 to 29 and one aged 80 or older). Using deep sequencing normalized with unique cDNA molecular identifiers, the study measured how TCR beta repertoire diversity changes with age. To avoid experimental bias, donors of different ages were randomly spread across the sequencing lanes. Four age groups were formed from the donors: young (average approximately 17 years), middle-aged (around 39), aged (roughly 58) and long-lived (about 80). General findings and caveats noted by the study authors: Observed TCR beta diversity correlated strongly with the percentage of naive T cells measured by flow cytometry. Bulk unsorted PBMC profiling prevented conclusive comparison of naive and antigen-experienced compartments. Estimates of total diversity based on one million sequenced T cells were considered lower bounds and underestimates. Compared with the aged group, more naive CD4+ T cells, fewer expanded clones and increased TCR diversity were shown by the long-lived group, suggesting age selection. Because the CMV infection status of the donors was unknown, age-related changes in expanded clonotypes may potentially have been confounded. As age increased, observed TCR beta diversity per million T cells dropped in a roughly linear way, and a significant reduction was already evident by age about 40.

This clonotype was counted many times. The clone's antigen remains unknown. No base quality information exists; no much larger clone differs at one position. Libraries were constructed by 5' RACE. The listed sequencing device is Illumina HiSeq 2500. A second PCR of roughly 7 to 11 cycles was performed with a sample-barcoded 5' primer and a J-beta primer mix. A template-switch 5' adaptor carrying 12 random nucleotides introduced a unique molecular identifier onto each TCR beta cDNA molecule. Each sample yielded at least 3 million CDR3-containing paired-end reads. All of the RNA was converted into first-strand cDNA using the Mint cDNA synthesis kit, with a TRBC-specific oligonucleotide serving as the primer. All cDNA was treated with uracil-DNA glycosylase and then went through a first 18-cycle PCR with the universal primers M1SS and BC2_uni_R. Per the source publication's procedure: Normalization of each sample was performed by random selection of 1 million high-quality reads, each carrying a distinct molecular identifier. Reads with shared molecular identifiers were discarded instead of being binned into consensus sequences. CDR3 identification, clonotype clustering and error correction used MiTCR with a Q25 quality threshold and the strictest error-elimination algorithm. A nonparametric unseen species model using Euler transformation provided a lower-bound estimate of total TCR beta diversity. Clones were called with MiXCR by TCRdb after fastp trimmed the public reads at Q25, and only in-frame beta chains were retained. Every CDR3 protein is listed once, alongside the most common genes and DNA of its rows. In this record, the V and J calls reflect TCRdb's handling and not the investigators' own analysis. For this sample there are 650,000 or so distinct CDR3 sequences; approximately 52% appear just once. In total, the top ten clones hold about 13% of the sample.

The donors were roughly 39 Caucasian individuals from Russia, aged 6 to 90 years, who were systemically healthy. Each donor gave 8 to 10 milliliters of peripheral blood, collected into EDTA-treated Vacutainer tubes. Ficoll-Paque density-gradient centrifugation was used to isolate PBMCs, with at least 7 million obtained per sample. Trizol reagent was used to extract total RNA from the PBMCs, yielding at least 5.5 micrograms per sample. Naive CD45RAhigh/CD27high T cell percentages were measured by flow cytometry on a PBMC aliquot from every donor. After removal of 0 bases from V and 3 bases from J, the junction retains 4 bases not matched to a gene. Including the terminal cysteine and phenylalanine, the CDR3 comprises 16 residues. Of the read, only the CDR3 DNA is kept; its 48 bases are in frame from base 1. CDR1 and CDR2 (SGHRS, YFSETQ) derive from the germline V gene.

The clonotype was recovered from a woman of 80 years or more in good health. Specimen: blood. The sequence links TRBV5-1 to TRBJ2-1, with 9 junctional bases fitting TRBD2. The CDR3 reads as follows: CASSLGTSAFYNEQFF. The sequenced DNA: TGCGCCAGCAGCTTGGGGACTAGCGCCTTCTACAATGAGCAGTTCTTC.